This T cell receptor beta chain was sequenced in a study of blood T cell repertoires in COVID-19. The table lists this clone with many counts. As processed by the authors: How many nucleated cells were present was estimated from reference gene primer amplification. The repertoire was sequenced with immunoSEQ multiplex PCR; TCRdb's copy has only in-frame clones and lacks some. V and J calls and clone size are those listed in that table; D and trimming were worked out from the DNA. The sample shows hundreds of thousands of clones, 87% of them seen only once. Cohorts were assigned according to the clinical history that participants reported. CDR3 size: 17 residues. Germline V CDR1 and CDR2: MDHEN, SYDVKM. Trimming left V 7 bases short and J 0 bases short, with 19 bases between.

Input material: PBMCs or T cells enriched from blood (not recorded which). This chain links TRBV28 with TRBJ2-1; possibly TRBD1 for D (6 bases). The clonotype originates from a man aged 35 to 55 in a cohort exposed to, infected with or recovered from COVID-19 (not recorded which). In DNA form, the CDR3 reads TGTGCCAGCATCCCGTACAGGGTATTAAGCTCCTACAATGAGCAGTTCTTC. Translating gives CASIPYRVLSSYNEQFF.